The next 20 T cell receptor beta chains were all read from a single sample in a study of identical twins. One entry per CDR3 protein, called by TCRdb with MiXCR from the 5' RACE reads. The sample lists roughly 1.6 million distinct CDR3 sequences, roughly 35% occurring once. Sequencing was carried out using cord blood. The source is a newborn girl in good health.

The genes are TRBV20-1 and TRBJ2-7, with TRBD2 matching over 11 bases. Germline V gene lookup returns CDR1 DFQATT and CDR2 SNEGSKA (reference sequence). The CDR3 is made up of 15 amino acids. The ends lost 2 bases at V and 6 bases at J; junction bases unmatched: 9. The CDR3 region is CSARPLLAGAGEQYF. The CDR3 nucleotides read TGCAGTGCTAGACCCTTACTAGCGGGAGCGGGCGAGCAGTACTTC.

This clonotype was seen a few times. The J gene is TRBJ2-4, the V gene TRBV20-1; D is undetermined. CDR3 size: 17 residues. Germline CDR1 reads DFQATT; CDR2 reads SNEGSKA (reference sequence). V was pared by 0 bases and J by 0 bases, with 15 bases between. The CDR3 loop is CSARDPITLRAKNIQYF. In DNA, the CDR3 is TGCAGTGCTAGAGATCCGATCACCCTAAGAGCCAAAAACATTCAGTACTTC.

This clonotype was observed a single time. The gene calls are TRBV11-2 and TRBJ2-1; 8 bases are shared with TRBD2. The CDR3 covers 15 residues. CDR1 and CDR2 (germline): SGHAT, FQNNGV. V shed 4 bases, J shed 10 bases, and the junction held 12 bases outside the gene matches. DNA for the CDR3: TGTGCCAGCAGCTCCCGAACCCCAGCGGGGGACGAGCAGTTCTTC. Translating it yields CASSSRTPAGDEQFF.

This sequence joins TRBV7-2 and TRBJ2-7, with D hard to call. The CDR3 totals 17 residues. Trimming took off 0 bases at V and 2 bases at J, with 17 bases between the two ends. Germline V CDR1 and CDR2: SGHTA, FQGNSA. The CDR3 coding sequence is TGTGCCAGCAGCTTAGCCGTTACAGTAATCAAAACCTACGAGCAGTACTTC. Its translation: CASSLAVTVIKTYEQYF.

The chain carries TRBV5-1 and TRBJ2-7; no definite D call. The CDR3 runs to 13 residues. In germline, CDR1 is SGHRS, CDR2 YFSETQ. The V and J ends lost 0 bases and 12 bases respectively, with 16 bases between them. The CDR3 spells CASSLVRSNDWYF. The DNA of the CDR3 is TGCGCCAGCAGCTTGGTTAGATCTAACGATTGGTACTTC.

This clonotype was seen just once. V gene TRBV27 combines with J gene TRBJ1-3, with 7 bases lining up with TRBD1. Germline V gene data show CDR1 as MNHEY and CDR2 as SMNVEV (reference sequence). Unmatched junction bases numbered 4, after V lost 2 bases and J lost 0 bases. The CDR3 runs to 16 residues. DNA for the CDR3: TGTGCCAGCAGTTTAAGGGGGCACCTCTCTGGAAACACCATATATTTT. It yields the protein CASSLRGHLSGNTIYF.

This clonotype was recorded once. V gene TRBV15 combines with J gene TRBJ2-3; TRBD2 agrees at 9 bases. Germline CDR1 is LNHNV and CDR2 is YYDKDF (reference sequence). CDR3 size: 15 residues. Losses at the gene ends were 0 bases for V and 10 bases for J; bases not matched to a gene: 8. Written as DNA, the CDR3 is TGTGCCACCAGCAGAGATGCGCTAGCGGGAAGGGCGCAGTATTTT. Encoded protein: CATSRDALAGRAQYF.

This rearrangement joins TRBV7-9 to TRBJ1-3; 7 bases match TRBD1. CDR3 size: 14 residues. With V trimmed by 5 bases and J by 2 bases, 3 bases remained unmatched. The V gene's germline CDR1 is SEHNR and CDR2 FQNEAQ (reference sequence). The CDR3 spells CASSTGVPGNTIYF. CDR3 bases: TGTGCCAGCAGCACAGGGGTACCTGGAAACACCATATATTTT.

This clonotype was recorded a few times. The chain employs TRBV10-3 and TRBJ1-2, with 10 positions matching TRBD1. Germline V CDR1 and CDR2: ENHRY, SYGVKD. The ends lost 10 bases at V and 3 bases at J; junction bases unmatched: 5. The CDR3 length is 13 residues. The CDR3 sequence is CATGTGVDYGYTF. CDR3 in DNA: TGTGCCACCGGGACAGGGGTCGACTATGGCTACACCTTC.

This chain joins TRBV5-1 and TRBJ1-1; D might be TRBD1 (6 bases). In germline, CDR1 is SGHRS, CDR2 YFSETQ. V shed 4 bases and J shed 5 bases, with 15 bases lying between them. The CDR3 is 14 amino acids. CDR3 loop: CASSALQGRTEAFF. The CDR3 region has the DNA TGCGCCAGCAGCGCTCTTCAGGGGAGGACTGAAGCTTTCTTT.

This chain connects TRBV11-2 to TRBJ2-7, with 7 bases aligning to TRBD1. Germline CDR1 and CDR2: SGHAT and FQNNGV. CDR3 length: 15 amino acids. Trimming removed 0 bases from V and 3 bases from J; junction bases left unmatched: 5. CDR3: CASSLDPTGDYEQYF. The CDR3 bases are TGTGCCAGCAGCTTAGATCCTACAGGGGACTACGAGCAGTACTTC.

With respect to this clonotype: One end of the junction is discordant with germline, which a read error may explain. The rearrangement links TRBV7-9 to TRBJ2-4; TRBD2 matches at 11 bases. With the DNA end fitting TRBJ2-5 better, the J assignment may be wrong. The CDR3 is 15 amino acids. Germline assignment: CDR1 SEHNR and CDR2 FQNEAQ (reference sequence). CDR3 sequence (DNA): TGTGCCGGCAGCTTAGCTGGACTAGCGGGAGAGACCCAGTACTTC. Protein product: CAGSLAGLAGETQYF.

This chain links TRBV15 with TRBJ2-3; D unclear. Trimming left V 0 bases short and J 0 bases short, with 4 bases between. This CDR3 is built from 14 residues. Germline loops: CDR1 LNHNV, CDR2 YYDKDF (reference sequence). CDR3: CATSREMSTDTQYF. The CDR3 bases are TGTGCCACCAGCAGAGAAATGAGCACAGATACGCAGTATTTT.

The chain uses TRBV7-2 and TRBJ1-2; weak D call: TRBD1 (6 bases). CDR1 and CDR2 from the germline V gene are SGHTA and FQGNSA. The CDR3 consists of 13 residues. V was clipped by 7 bases and J by 6 bases, with 15 bases between them. CDR3 DNA sequence: TGTGCCAGCACCTATACCAGGGGAAATGGCTACACCTTC. Its protein product is CASTYTRGNGYTF.

The V gene is TRBV6-1, the J gene TRBJ2-7, with 8 bases aligning to TRBD2. V dropped 7 bases and J dropped 2; count of bases not matched to a gene: 10. The V gene's germline CDR1 is MNHNS and CDR2 SASEGT. The CDR3 is 15 residues long. The CDR3 DNA is TGTGCCAGCAAGAATAGCGGGGCAAACCCCTACGAGCAGTACTTC. It is translated as CASKNSGANPYEQYF.

In this sample, this clonotype turned up a few times. V is TRBV20-1 and J is TRBJ2-5; TRBD2 matches 10 bases. Per the germline V gene, CDR1 is DFQATT and CDR2 is SNEGSKA (reference sequence). The CDR3 totals 13 residues. The CDR3 DNA is TGCAGAGTTAGCGGGAGGAACCAAGAGACCCAGTACTTC. Translating gives CRVSGRNQETQYF.

This clonotype was counted only a few times. The rearrangement uses TRBV2 and TRBJ2-3, with a weak D call TRBD2 (6 bases). V lost 7 bases to trimming and J lost 6 bases, with 8 bases between them. This CDR3 has 11 residues. Germline V CDR1 and CDR2: SNHLY, FYNNEI. Here the CDR3 reads CASKAGDTQYF. CDR3 nucleotide sequence: TGTGCCAGCAAAGCGGGCGATACGCAGTATTTT.

The CDR3 here is CANPGLAGRNIQYF. CDR3 in DNA: TGTGCCAACCCGGGACTAGCGGGACGGAACATTCAGTACTTC. This chain connects TRBV2 to TRBJ2-4; the match to TRBD2 covers 13 bases. This CDR3 comprises 14 residues. With 10 bases clipped from V and 7 bases from J, the junction kept 7 bases outside the gene matches. Germline-derived CDR1 and CDR2 are SNHLY and FYNNEI.

V is TRBV4-1 and J is TRBJ1-1; tentative D call: TRBD1 (6 bases). The V and J ends lost 0 bases and 0 bases respectively, with 11 bases between them. This CDR3 spans 16 amino acids. In germline, CDR1 is MGHRA, CDR2 YSYEKL. Written as DNA, the CDR3 is TGCGCCAGCAGCCAAGATAGTTGGACAGTGAACACTGAAGCTTTCTTT. Translating it yields CASSQDSWTVNTEAFF.

A word on this clonotype: A much larger clone differs by one base, so this may be a read error. This chain joins TRBV9 and TRBJ2-1, with TRBD2 matching over 12 bases. The germline gives CDR1 SGDLS, CDR2 YYNGEE. The CDR3 contains 17 residues. The V and J ends lost 4 bases and 8 bases, in that order; junction bases with no gene match: 13. DNA for the CDR3: TGTGCCAGCAGCCCCAGTCCCGGGACTAGCGGGTACGATGAGCAGTTCTTC. This gives the protein CASSPSPGTSGYDEQFF.